This TCR beta chain was observed in a study of vaccination and CD4 T cells after COVID-19. About the study: Spike peptides, overlapping and drawn from SARS-CoV-2, HCoV-NL63, HCoV-OC43 and HCoV-229E, were used to stimulate cells.

As for treatment: roughly 10-day PBMC culture with coronavirus spike peptide pools or control peptides (ViraFEST assay). Those CD4+ T cells from the unexposed donor predate the COVID-19 pandemic (2011-2018). This clonotype was picked up a small number of times. Antigen: not known. Trimming removed 3 bases from V and 5 bases from J, with 5 bases in between. The CDR3 covers 11 residues. Germline lookup yields CDR1 KGHSH and CDR2 LQKENI. An Oncomine TCR Beta short-read assay was used to sequence the DNA from cultured CD4+ T cells. Scientists extracted genomic DNA from CD4+ T cells grown in culture. TCRdb re-called the PCR reads with MiXCR, one entry per CDR3 protein. The top ten hold about 17% of the sample, which has approximately 11,000 distinct CDR3 sequences, around a third seen once.

Sequencing was carried out using CD4+ T cells from blood, cultured in vitro. The sequence was obtained from a human donor in good health. This chain links TRBV18 with TRBJ2-7; the D is unclear. In DNA form, the CDR3 reads TGTGCCAGCTCACCTTCCAACGAGCAGTACTTC. It encodes CASSPSNEQYF. The full variable domain, rest sourced from reference TRBV18 and TRBJ2-7, is NAGVMQNPRHLVRRRGQEARLRCSPMKGHSHVYWYRQLPEEGLKFMVYLQKENIIDESGMPKERFSAEFPKEGPSILRIQQVVRGDSAAYFCASSPSNEQYFGPGTRLTVT.